This T cell receptor beta chain was recorded in a study of T cells after yellow fever vaccination. TCRdb redid the calling of the 5' RACE reads with MiXCR, one entry per CDR3 protein. The sample lists about 250,000 distinct CDR3 sequences, about 3.9% occurring once. Comment on this clonotype: Since a much larger clone is just one base distant, this may be a read error.

The starting material was PBMCs, obtained 15 days after the yellow fever booster vaccination. This sequence originates from a man younger than 30 who received the YFV17D yellow fever vaccine.

In DNA, the CDR3 is TGTGCCAGCAGTCAAGGGTTCCAGCCCCAGCATTTT. Protein sequence: CASSQGFQPQHF. This sequence joins TRBV6-2 or TRBV6-3 and TRBJ1-5; D unresolved. Between the trimmed V and J ends, which lost 5 bases and 7 bases, there was a span of 9 bases. CDR3 length: 12 residues. The V gene's germline CDR1 is MNHEY and CDR2 SVGEGT.